One and the same sample provided the 10 T cell receptor beta chains below, sequenced in a study of beta chain features in type 1 diabetes. Expressed TCRB transcripts were sequenced after all isolated RNA was converted to cDNA. TCRdb's copy holds only in-frame clones and misses some; the assay was immunoSEQ multiplex PCR. The sample has roughly 300,000 clones; about 15% are singletons. The sequencing input was central memory CD4+ T cells from blood. All receptors derive from a man in his thirties or forties in good health.

This chain joins TRBV6-6 and TRBJ2-7, with TRBD2 as a possible D gene (6 bases). The CDR3 consists of 15 residues. Germline assignment: CDR1 MNHNY and CDR2 SVGAGI (reference sequence). V was shortened by 4 bases and J by 2 bases, with 15 bases between the two germline ends. CDR3 amino acids: CASSSQMTRTYEQYV. Written as DNA, the CDR3 is TGTGCCAGCAGTTCTCAAATGACTAGAACCTACGAGCAGTACGTC.

This clone appeared a few times. The genes are TRBV6-6 and TRBJ2-7, with TRBD2 matching over 11 bases. The germline CDR1 and CDR2 sequences are MNHNY and SVGAGI (reference sequence). V gave up 7 bases and J gave up 6 bases; unmatched junction bases: 8. The CDR3 runs 14 residues. The CDR3 DNA sequence: TGTGCCAGCACTCCGACTAGCGGGATATTCGAGCAGTACGTC. Protein product: CASTPTSGIFEQYV.

This chain joins TRBV18 and TRBJ2-5; D may be TRBD1 (7 bases). Trimming left V 6 bases short and J 9 bases short, with 14 bases between. Germline V gene data show CDR1 as KGHSH and CDR2 as LQKENI. This CDR3 contains 12 residues. The CDR3 DNA reads as TGTGCCAGCTCCCACGACAGGGACTCCCAGTACTTC. Translated: CASSHDRDSQYF.

This clone was seen a handful of times. The gene calls are TRBV19 and TRBJ1-6; the D gene is possibly TRBD1 (5 bases). The CDR3 is made up of 15 amino acids. Trimming stripped 7 bases from V and 6 bases from J, with 16 bases between. Germline CDR1 is LNHDA and CDR2 is SQIVND (reference sequence). As DNA, the CDR3 is TGTGCCAGTAATAACATCAGGGATGTTAATTCACCCCTCCACTTT. Translated: CASNNIRDVNSPLHF.

The chain carries TRBV5-4 and TRBJ2-7; D is possibly TRBD2 (6 bases). This CDR3 is 15 amino acids long. V lost 2 bases to trimming and J lost 0 bases, with 12 bases between them. The germline V gene has CDR1 SGHNT and CDR2 YYREEE (reference sequence). CDR3 nucleotides: TGTGCCAGCAGCTTTTCTGGGGGGACCTCCTACGAGCAGTACTTC. Its protein is CASSFSGGTSYEQYF. Full variable domain (rest looked up from reference TRBV5-4 and TRBJ2-7): ETGVTQSPTHLIKTRGQQVTLRCSSQSGHNTVSWYQQALGQGPQFIFQYYREEENGRGNFPPRFSGLQFPNYSSELNVNALELDDSALYLCASSFSGGTSYEQYFGPGTRLTVT.

The chain recombines TRBV18 with TRBJ1-2; possibly TRBD1 for D (6 bases). The CDR3 length is 15 residues. V lost 2 bases, J lost 6 bases, and 16 bases lay in between. Per the germline V gene, CDR1 is KGHSH and CDR2 is LQKENI. The CDR3 DNA reads TGTGCCAGCTCACCAGAAAGGACAGCGCGACATGGCTACACCTTC. Amino acids: CASSPERTARHGYTF.

This clone was seen more than once but under ten times. The chain carries TRBV27 and TRBJ2-1; possible D gene TRBD1, 6 bases. The length of the CDR3 is 17 residues. The germline CDR1 and CDR2 sequences are MNHEY and SMNVEV (reference sequence). The ends were cut back, 7 bases at V and 4 bases at J, with 23 bases in the middle. The CDR3 spells CASTPVSGAVIYNEQFF. Here the CDR3 DNA reads TGTGCCAGCACCCCGGTGTCAGGGGCTGTAATTTACAATGAGCAGTTCTTC.

The genes are TRBV7-2 and TRBJ2-5, with 7 bases matching TRBD1. The CDR3 totals 14 residues. V was clipped by 5 bases and J by 3 bases; unmatched bases: 6. The germline V gene encodes CDR1 SGHTA and CDR2 FQGNSA. The CDR3 DNA sequence: TGTGCCAGCAGCCTCAGGGACAGAAAAGAGACCCAGTACTTC. Amino acids: CASSLRDRKETQYF. The whole variable domain, filled in from reference TRBV7-2 and TRBJ2-5, reads GAGVSQSPSNKVTEKGKDVELRCDPISGHTALYWYRQSLGQGLEFLIYFQGNSAPDKSGLPSDRFSAERTGGSVSTLTIQRTQQEDSAVYLCASSLRDRKETQYFGPGTRLLVL.

The rearrangement uses TRBV30 and TRBJ1-1, with unresolved D. V shed 2 bases and J shed 1 base, with 14 bases lying between them. The germline V gene encodes CDR1 GTSNPN and CDR2 SVGIG (reference sequence). The CDR3 has 15 amino acids. The CDR3 nucleotides are TGTGCCTGGAGTCTCTGGGGAGGGCAGAACACTGAAGCTTTCTTT. Residues: CAWSLWGGQNTEAFF.

The count of this clone is one. The rearrangement links TRBV7-7 to TRBJ2-1; no firm D call. CDR3 length equals 20 residues. The germline V gene encodes CDR1 SSHAT and CDR2 FNYEAQ (reference sequence). V lost 5 bases, J lost 0 bases, and 26 bases lay in between. The DNA for the CDR3 is TGTGCCAGCAGCCCGGATGCCACCCTAGGACGTTTCTTCTCCTACAATGAGCAGTTCTTC. Translation: CASSPDATLGRFFSYNEQFF.